This T cell receptor beta chain is from a study of blood T cell repertoires in COVID-19. The CDR3 has 16 residues. The V and J ends lost 3 bases and 8 bases, in that order; junction bases with no gene match: 15. Germline CDR1 and CDR2: DFQATT and SNEGSKA (reference sequence). Sequencing used immunoSEQ multiplex PCR; TCRdb keeps in-frame clones, though not all of them. The data show more than 150,000 clones, more than 60% seen once. This TCR came from a man between 50 and 59 years old who had recovered from COVID-19. The J gene is TRBJ1-2, the V gene TRBV20-1, with 10 bases lining up with TRBD1. Sequenced input: peripheral blood. In nucleotides, the CDR3 is TGCAGTGCTAGTCGAATCCCGGGACAGGGGCACGGAGGCTACACCTTC. As protein: CSASRIPGQGHGGYTF.